Following are 20 T cell receptor beta chains from one sample sequenced in a study of CD8 T cells in Susac syndrome. cDNA came from roughly 0.47 to 1 ug RNA primed by random hexamers. TCRdb re-analysed the immunoSEQ multiplex PCR reads in MiXCR, keeping a single row per CDR3 protein. The sample records around 200,000 distinct CDR3 sequences, about 94% being singletons. The sample comprised CD4+ T cells from PBMCs. Receptor source: a human donor with Susac syndrome.

There are a few counts of this clonotype. The V gene is TRBV29-1, the J gene TRBJ2-3; no definite D call. CDR1 is SQVTM and CDR2 is ANQGSEA in the germline V gene. The CDR3 is made up of 13 amino acids. Trimming took 4 bases from V and 2 from J, leaving 10 bases between them. CDR3 nucleotide sequence: TGCAGCGTTGGAAGGGTCCTCACAGATACGCAGTATTTT. This sequence encodes CSVGRVLTDTQYF.

The V gene is TRBV20-1, the J gene TRBJ2-7; 7 bases agree with TRBD2. The CDR3 covers 15 residues. The germline gives CDR1 DFQATT, CDR2 SNEGSKA (reference sequence). The trim removed 0 bases at V and 2 bases at J, leaving 7 bases unmatched. The CDR3 DNA sequence: TGCAGTGCTAGAGAGTTTCGGGGGGAGACCTACGAGCAGTACTTC. Its translation is CSAREFRGETYEQYF.

The rearrangement links TRBV20-1 to TRBJ2-5, with 10 nucleotides matching TRBD2. V was pared by 3 bases and J by 5 bases, with 9 bases of the junction left unmatched. This CDR3 contains 15 residues. The germline V gene encodes CDR1 DFQATT and CDR2 SNEGSKA (reference sequence). The CDR3 spells CSASTPGLAFETQYF. CDR3 DNA: TGCAGTGCTAGTACTCCGGGACTAGCGTTCGAGACCCAGTACTTC.

V and J are TRBV11-2 and TRBJ2-2; 13 bases match TRBD2. The CDR3 runs 16 residues. Germline trimming cut 6 bases from V and 5 bases from J; bases unmatched to any gene: 6. Germline values: CDR1 SGHAT, CDR2 FQNNGV. The CDR3 region has the DNA TGTGCCAGCAGACCTGGACTAGCGGGAGTTACCGGGGAGCTGTTTTTT. Amino acid sequence: CASRPGLAGVTGELFF.

This chain uses TRBV12-3 or TRBV12-4 with TRBJ2-1; D possibly matches TRBD1 or TRBD2 (5 bases each). V shed 6 bases and J shed 7 bases, with 13 bases lying between them. This CDR3 contains 13 residues. The chain's CDR3 is CASRTGTLNEQFF. The CDR3, as DNA: TGTGCCAGCAGAACCGGGACCCTAAATGAGCAGTTCTTC.

The chain links TRBV4-1 to TRBJ1-1; possible D gene TRBD1, 6 bases. The CDR3 runs to 15 residues. V was shortened by 1 base and J by 1 base, with 10 bases between the two germline ends. The germline gives CDR1 MGHRA, CDR2 YSYEKL. DNA of the CDR3: TGCGCCAGCAGCCAAGTGGGGGCGACGAACACTGAAGCTTTCTTT. Protein sequence: CASSQVGATNTEAFF.

The chain uses TRBV12-3 or TRBV12-4 and TRBJ2-7, with D possibly being TRBD2 (5 bases). The V gene lost 5 bases and the J gene lost 5 bases, with 16 bases spanning the gap. The CDR3 runs 14 residues. This CDR3 is CASSPLGSLHEQYF. The DNA for the CDR3 is TGTGCCAGCAGTCCACTAGGGTCCCTCCACGAGCAGTACTTC.

The rearrangement joins TRBV13 to TRBJ2-7; 7 bases match TRBD1. This CDR3 is 17 amino acids long. Germline V CDR1 and CDR2: PRHDT, FYEKMQ (reference sequence). J was trimmed by 0 bases and V by 2 bases; bases with no gene match: 10. The CDR3 loop reads CASSLRWSGQSSYEQYF. DNA of the CDR3: TGTGCCAGCAGCTTACGTTGGTCGGGACAGAGCTCCTACGAGCAGTACTTC.

The gene calls are TRBV7-9 and TRBJ1-2, with a weak D call TRBD1 (5 bases). CDR1 and CDR2 (germline): SEHNR, FQNEAQ (reference sequence). The CDR3 is 17 amino acids. V shed 5 bases and J shed 3 bases, with 22 bases lying between them. CDR3 amino acids: CASSRRGRGAIDYGYTF. Written as DNA, the CDR3 is TGTGCCAGCAGCCGCCGGGGAAGGGGCGCCATTGACTATGGCTACACCTTC.

The gene calls are TRBV20-1 and TRBJ2-6; tentatively, D is TRBD1 or TRBD2 (5 bases each). V lost 3 bases, J lost 12 bases, and 12 bases lay in between. Germline CDR1 DFQATT, CDR2 SNEGSKA (reference sequence). The CDR3 sequence is 12 residues long. The CDR3 here is CSARPLGTVLTF. The DNA of the CDR3 is TGCAGTGCTAGGCCATTGGGGACCGTCCTGACTTTC.

The chain carries TRBV6-5 and TRBJ2-1, with D unclear. This CDR3 has 11 amino acids. The V and J ends lost 8 bases and 5 bases respectively, with 7 bases between them. Germline-derived CDR1 and CDR2 are MNHEY and SVGAGI. The CDR3 DNA is TGTGCCAGCTCACGGGACAATGAGCAGTTCTTC. This translates into CASSRDNEQFF.

In its sample, this clonotype was seen once. The chain uses TRBV5-4 and TRBJ2-2; D is unclear. CDR3 size: 14 residues. CDR1 SGHNT and CDR2 YYREEE come from the germline V gene (reference sequence). Trimming cost V 4 bases and J 0 bases, with 7 bases left between them. The DNA of the CDR3 is TGTGCCAGCAGCAAGACTCCGAACACCGGGGAGCTGTTTTTT. Translating it yields CASSKTPNTGELFF.

The chain employs TRBV2 and TRBJ2-7, with TRBD2 as a possible D gene (5 bases). Trimming shortened V by 5 bases and J by 4 bases, and 9 bases separated the two germline ends. The CDR3 loop spans 12 amino acids. Germline V gives CDR1 SNHLY, CDR2 FYNNEI. The CDR3 is CASSQWRYEQYF. The CDR3 bases are TGTGCCAGCAGTCAGTGGAGGTACGAGCAGTACTTC.

This clonotype was seen a single time. V is TRBV19 and J is TRBJ2-5; D tentatively fits TRBD1 or TRBD2 (6 bases each). Germline V gene sequence: CDR1 LNHDA, CDR2 SQIVND (reference sequence). Trimming took 3 bases from V and 7 from J, leaving 21 bases between them. This CDR3 is 16 amino acids long. CDR3 protein: CASSIREVSPGATQYF. The CDR3 nucleotides are TGTGCCAGTAGTATCCGGGAAGTGTCGCCGGGGGCGACCCAGTACTTC.

The chain couples TRBV7-9 to TRBJ2-7, with 16 bases aligning to TRBD2. There are 19 residues in the CDR3. The V and J ends lost 5 bases and 2 bases, in that order; junction bases with no gene match: 12. The V gene's germline CDR1 is SEHNR and CDR2 FQNEAQ (reference sequence). The CDR3 nucleotides read TGTGCCAGCAGCCCCGGGACTAGCGGGAGGGCCTATAAAACCTACGAGCAGTACTTC. Its protein product is CASSPGTSGRAYKTYEQYF.

The chain uses TRBV2 and TRBJ2-7; a possible D gene is TRBD1 (5 bases). The V and J ends lost 6 bases and 0 bases respectively, with 15 bases between them. This CDR3 has 15 amino acids. Germline lookup yields CDR1 SNHLY and CDR2 FYNNEI. Written as DNA, the CDR3 is TGTGCCAGCAGACCGCGCCTGACAGCCTCCTACGAGCAGTACTTC. Translated: CASRPRLTASYEQYF.

The chain joins TRBV7-9 to TRBJ1-5; TRBD1 might be the D (5 bases). Between the trimmed V and J ends, which lost 5 bases and 0 bases, there was a span of 14 bases. The CDR3 totals 16 residues. Germline V lookup: CDR1 SEHNR, CDR2 FQNEAQ (reference sequence). The CDR3 region has the DNA TGTGCCAGCAGCCCTATAGAGGGGATTAGCAATCAGCCCCAGCATTTT. This translates into CASSPIEGISNQPQHF.

The J gene is TRBJ1-3, the V gene TRBV5-1; 9 bases map to TRBD1. The CDR3 has 16 amino acids. Per the germline V gene, CDR1 is SGHRS and CDR2 is YFSETQ. Trimming at V came to 0 bases and at J to 7 bases, leaving 8 bases not matched to a gene. The CDR3 DNA is TGCGCCAGCAGCTTGGTGGGACAGGGAAGGGTGAACACCATATATTTT. As protein: CASSLVGQGRVNTIYF.

This chain joins TRBV10-3 and TRBJ2-3; no clear D gene. Trimming shortened V by 3 bases and J by 4 bases, and 8 bases separated the two germline ends. The CDR3 spans 13 residues. CDR1 is ENHRY, CDR2 SYGVKD, per germline. The CDR3 here is CAISEYSADTQYF. The CDR3 DNA is TGTGCCATCAGTGAATACAGCGCAGATACGCAGTATTTT.

The genes are TRBV5-4 and TRBJ2-2; D is possibly TRBD1 or TRBD2 (5 bases each). CDR1 SGHNT and CDR2 YYREEE come from the germline V gene (reference sequence). The ends were cut back, 4 bases at V and 0 bases at J, with 13 bases in the middle. This CDR3 comprises 16 residues. The CDR3 DNA reads as TGTGCCAGCAGCCGAGCCAAGGGACCGAACACCGGGGAGCTGTTTTTT. Translating it yields CASSRAKGPNTGELFF. The variable domain in full, with the rest retrieved from reference TRBV5-4 and TRBJ2-2, is ETGVTQSPTHLIKTRGQQVTLRCSSQSGHNTVSWYQQALGQGPQFIFQYYREEENGRGNFPPRFSGLQFPNYSSELNVNALELDDSALYLCASSRAKGPNTGELFFGEGSRLTVL.